A selection of T cell receptor beta chains follows, all from one sample in a study of T cell changes during pregnancy in multiple sclerosis. Data came from immunoSEQ multiplex PCR; TCRdb stores just in-frame clones and leaves some out. Of 70,000 to 95,000 clones listed, about 88% are singletons. The sequencing used peripheral blood, collected before pregnancy. All receptors come from a female donor with multiple sclerosis, enrolled in a pregnancy study. CDR3s leave out the opening cysteine and the closing phenylalanine or tryptophan. Fields, in order: V gene, CDR3 protein.

TRBV5-1	ASSLAWAGTQY
TRBV5-1	ASSPRELRGELF
TRBV27	ASSLGHLNTEAF
TRBV6-6	ASSSDRTSTYDL
TRBV2	ASSEARSSNGYT
TRBV2	ASSEQGVRNQPQH
TRBV15	ATSRVGTRPGGEQY
TRBV29-1	SAAGLARNNEQF
TRBV7-9	ASRPRLWTGGSNNTEAF
TRBV28	ASSPLVPMNTEAF
TRBV19	ASSIGVYNEQF
TRBV18	ASSPDQGAYTGELF
TRBV25-1	ASNPPTGSGELF
TRBV27	ASSLLIRQGAHEQY
TRBV2	ASSGGHRGGVGYT
TRBV5-1	ASSEGQVLSYNSPLH
TRBV30	ASPTGISGEAF
TRBV6-5	ASSYYPTYNEQF
TRBV2	ARKGAGLYGYT
TRBV5-1	ASSLGQNPTSTDTQY
TRBV19	ASSIRRGDGYT
TRBV4-1	ASSQARTNEKLF
TRBV4-3	ASSQDWQNTEAF
TRBV10-1	ASSEGTGTDTQY
TRBV4-1	ASSQDRYRGNSPLH
TRBV4-1	ASSVTATIGGGSGNTIY
TRBV5-4	ASSPGLAYEQY
TRBV2	ASSGSDRGRPKESEAF
TRBV5-5	ASSRTGADQPQH
TRBV2	ASGRGRGDTEAF
TRBV27	ASGADYEETQY
TRBV20-1	SAYSPDTQY
TRBV7-3	ASSLAGGTFHEQY
TRBV5-1	ASSYTSPETQY
TRBV11-2	ASSLRTSVTYEQY
TRBV7-9	ASSPRRLSTDTQY
TRBV10-3	AISGQALGYGYT
TRBV18	ASSPLGGQASPLH
TRBV4-2	ASSTTGGPADTQY
TRBV2	ASSSWTGTYGYT
TRBV5-1	ASSLAASGGKGDEQF
TRBV5-6	ASSLGGSSGGFYNEQF
TRBV2	ASSLDRSTDTQY
TRBV7-9	ASSSDSLYEQY
TRBV4-2	ASSQAFRTGLSSGNTIY
TRBV7-9	ASSPPDRKYEQY